What follows describes a single T cell receptor beta chain. The sample belongs to a study of blood T cell repertoires in COVID-19. As for the study in general: PBMCs, B-cell-depleted T cells, or T cells provided the cDNA or gDNA that made up the material.

Looked up from germline, CDR1 is SGHTS and CDR2 is YDEGEE. The CDR3 is 20 amino acids. The V segment lost 0 bases and the J segment 0 bases; nucleotides outside the gene matches: 9. Seattle's cohort entered during active infection and was followed longitudinally. How the authors handled the data: Estimation of nucleated cell counts relied on the amplification of reference gene primers. The data were produced by immunoSEQ multiplex PCR, yet TCRdb's version contains in-frame clones alone and is incomplete. Clonal size and the V and J genes are those of that table, whereas D and trimming came from the DNA. The table has more than 300,000 clones, around 87% seen once.

The clonotype was recovered from a woman in her twenties or thirties with COVID-19, enrolled during active disease. The specimen sequenced was peripheral blood. The chain combines TRBV5-8 with TRBJ2-6; 10 bases fit TRBD1. The CDR3 region is CASSLGFGTGASSGANVLTF. The CDR3 region has the DNA TGTGCCAGCAGCTTGGGTTTTGGGACAGGGGCTAGCTCTGGGGCCAACGTCCTGACTTTC.